Shown below are 10 T cell receptor beta chains from a single sample sequenced in a study of blood T cell repertoires in COVID-19. TCRdb keeps only in-frame clones here, not all; method: immunoSEQ multiplex PCR. This repertoire shows around 470,000 clones, about 88% found once; its top ten account for around 0.9%. Source material: peripheral blood. These receptors came from a man aged 18 to 30 with COVID-19, enrolled during active disease.

Turning to this clone: The sample carries other DNA sequences with the same CDR3. This chain connects TRBV5-1 to TRBJ2-7, with 11 positions matching TRBD1. The CDR3 is 15 amino acids. Germline V gives CDR1 SGHRS, CDR2 YFSETQ. V gave up 0 bases and J gave up 4 bases; unmatched junction bases: 3. This CDR3 is CASSLEGTGGYEQYF. The CDR3 bases are TGCGCCAGCAGCTTGGAGGGGACAGGGGGGTACGAGCAGTACTTC.

This rearrangement joins TRBV29-1 to TRBJ2-1; 7 positions match TRBD2. The V gene end was trimmed by 1 base and the J gene end by 3 bases; junction bases not matched to a gene: 3. Germline V gene sequence: CDR1 SQVTM, CDR2 ANQGSEA. The CDR3 is 14 residues long. The CDR3 reads CSVEGLAGYNEQFF. The CDR3 DNA reads as TGCAGCGTTGAAGGACTAGCAGGCTACAATGAGCAGTTCTTC.

This chain joins TRBV11-3 and TRBJ2-5; perhaps TRBD2 as D (5 bases). Germline V gene data show CDR1 as SGHNT and CDR2 as YENEEA. CDR3 size: 15 residues. Trimming removed 1 base at V and 3 bases at J, with 12 bases between. CDR3 in DNA: TGTGCCAGCAGCTTAGCCCGGGGTCCCAAAGAGACCCAGTACTTC. Translating it yields CASSLARGPKETQYF.

This chain connects TRBV2 to TRBJ2-3; 12 bases match TRBD1. Germline V gene lookup returns CDR1 SNHLY and CDR2 FYNNEI. Trimming took 5 bases from V and 5 from J; bases not matched to a gene: 23. The CDR3 covers 21 residues. In DNA form, the CDR3 reads TGTGCCAGCAGTAAACCCAAACCCGGGACAGGGGGCGTCAAGGACGGAGATACGCAGTATTTT. Its translation is CASSKPKPGTGGVKDGDTQYF.

This clone was seen just once. The rearrangement uses TRBV13 and TRBJ2-7; possible D gene TRBD2, 5 bases. Per the germline V gene, CDR1 is PRHDT and CDR2 is FYEKMQ (reference sequence). The V end lost 5 bases, the J end lost 0 bases, and 11 bases lay between the germline ends. The CDR3 is made up of 14 amino acids. Here the CDR3 DNA reads TGTGCCAGCAGCCTAACCGGGATCTCCTACGAGCAGTACTTC. Its protein product is CASSLTGISYEQYF.

This clone was observed a single time. This chain joins TRBV24-1 and TRBJ1-4; the D gene is possibly TRBD1 (6 bases). The CDR3 totals 16 residues. Between the trimmed V and J ends, which lost 4 bases and 5 bases, there was a span of 16 bases. Per the germline V gene, CDR1 is KGHDR and CDR2 is SFDVKD. CDR3 coding DNA: TGTGCCACCAGTGAGCAAAGGGGGTTAGTAAATGAAAAACTGTTTTTT. Translation: CATSEQRGLVNEKLFF.

The rearrangement joins TRBV29-1 to TRBJ1-6; D uncertain. The CDR3 has 14 amino acids. Germline CDR1 and CDR2: SQVTM and ANQGSEA. V lost 5 bases to trimming and J lost 0 bases, with 8 bases between them. The CDR3 is CSVLPSSYNSPLHF. The CDR3 DNA is TGCAGCGTTCTGCCGAGCTCCTATAATTCACCCCTCCACTTT.

This chain joins TRBV5-1 and TRBJ1-1, with TRBD1 matching over 7 bases. Trimming cost V 5 bases and J 2 bases; bases outside gene matches: 9. Germline CDR1 reads SGHRS; CDR2 reads YFSETQ. The CDR3 covers 15 residues. The CDR3 reads CASRGLGQINTEAFF. In DNA, the CDR3 is TGCGCCAGCAGGGGATTGGGACAGATAAACACTGAAGCTTTCTTT.

The chain has TRBV11-2 and TRBJ2-5; D may be TRBD2 (7 bases). The ends were cut back, 6 bases at V and 5 bases at J, with 19 bases in the middle. The CDR3 loop spans 15 amino acids. CDR1 is SGHAT, CDR2 FQNNGV, per germline. The CDR3 coding sequence is TGTGCCAGCAGGCACGGGGGGCGCGGAGGGGAGACCCAGTACTTC. Amino acid sequence: CASRHGGRGGETQYF.

CDR3 protein: CASTPGGTGELFF. In DNA, the CDR3 is TGTGCCAGCACCCCTGGGGGGACCGGGGAGCTGTTTTTT. V gene TRBV27 combines with J gene TRBJ2-2, with a weak D call TRBD2 (6 bases). The germline V gene has CDR1 MNHEY and CDR2 SMNVEV (reference sequence). The CDR3 loop spans 13 amino acids. The ends were cut back, 7 bases at V and 5 bases at J, with 11 bases in the middle.